Below, 9 T cell receptor beta chains from the same sample are listed, as sequenced in a study of blood T cell repertoires in COVID-19. The assay was immunoSEQ multiplex PCR, and TCRdb's table has in-frame clones only and misses some. The sample holds 200,000 to 300,000 clones, 70% to 90% seen once. Sequenced input: peripheral blood. The receptor set was obtained from a man in his fifties with acute or convalescent COVID-19.

The chain is built from TRBV18 and TRBJ2-1; 7 bases are shared with TRBD2. The CDR3 has 15 amino acids. Germline V gene data show CDR1 as KGHSH and CDR2 as LQKENI. The junction had 5 bases not matched to a gene; V was cut back by 0 bases and J by 6 bases. The chain's CDR3 is CASSPPGGLLNEQFF. In DNA, the CDR3 is TGTGCCAGCTCACCACCGGGAGGGTTGCTCAATGAGCAGTTCTTC.

This clone was observed a few times. V and J are TRBV3-1 (or the pseudogene TRBV3-2) and TRBJ1-6; D is ambiguous. Germline loops: CDR1 LGHDT, CDR2 YNNKEL (reference sequence). V gave up 5 bases and J gave up 0 bases, with 14 bases separating them. This CDR3 has 17 residues. CDR3: CASSSRRVSSYNSPLHF. CDR3 bases: TGTGCCAGCAGCTCCCGGAGGGTGAGCTCCTATAATTCACCCCTCCACTTT.

The genes are TRBV10-1 and TRBJ2-1; 11 bases map to TRBD2. Germline V gene data show CDR1 as WNHNN and CDR2 as SYGVQD (reference sequence). V dropped 0 bases and J dropped 5; count of bases not matched to a gene: 6. CDR3 length equals 17 residues. The CDR3 coding sequence is TGCGCCAGCAGTGAGTCGGCGCTAGCGGGGGGAAACAATGAGCAGTTCTTC. It specifies CASSESALAGGNNEQFF.

The chain links TRBV11-3 to TRBJ1-2, with TRBD1 matching 9 bases. V lost 8 bases to trimming and J lost 3 bases; unmatched junction nucleotides: 13. Germline values: CDR1 SGHNT, CDR2 YENEEA. The CDR3 extends over 16 amino acids. CDR3 region: CASPGQGKGGDYGYTF. For the CDR3, the DNA is TGTGCCAGCCCGGGACAGGGTAAGGGTGGGGACTATGGCTACACCTTC.

This clone was observed a handful of times. The chain has TRBV5-1 and TRBJ2-7; perhaps TRBD1 as D (6 bases). CDR3 length: 14 residues. Germline V lookup: CDR1 SGHRS, CDR2 YFSETQ. Trimming stripped 1 base from V and 1 base from J, with 9 bases between. CDR3 protein: CASSLRGGSYEQYF. Written as DNA, the CDR3 is TGCGCCAGCAGCTTGAGAGGGGGATCCTACGAGCAGTACTTC.

V is TRBV7-2 and J is TRBJ1-1; D unclear. Germline values: CDR1 SGHTA, CDR2 FQGNSA. The length of the CDR3 is 13 residues. Trimming cost V 4 bases and J 0 bases, with 6 bases left between them. DNA for the CDR3: TGTGCCAGCAGCTCCGCAGTGAACACTGAAGCTTTCTTT. The encoded protein is CASSSAVNTEAFF.

This chain joins TRBV3-1 (or the pseudogene TRBV3-2) and TRBJ2-7; 12 nucleotides line up with TRBD1. Unmatched junction bases numbered 6, after V lost 6 bases and J lost 3 bases. CDR1 is LGHDT and CDR2 is YNNKEL in the germline V gene (reference sequence). The CDR3 contains 15 residues. The chain's CDR3 is CASRPGQGAFYEQYF. The CDR3, as DNA: TGTGCCAGCAGACCGGGACAGGGGGCCTTCTACGAGCAGTACTTC.

The chain couples TRBV7-9 to TRBJ1-1, with 8 bases matching TRBD1. The V gene's germline CDR1 is SEHNR and CDR2 FQNEAQ (reference sequence). The CDR3 has 13 residues. Losses at the gene ends were 3 bases for V and 7 bases for J; bases not matched to a gene: 4. Here the CDR3 reads CASSLKGTGEAFF. The CDR3 coding sequence is TGTGCCAGCAGCTTGAAGGGGACAGGTGAAGCTTTCTTT.

The chain uses TRBV7-3 and TRBJ2-1, with TRBD1 identical over 8 bases. This CDR3 is built from 16 residues. The germline V gene has CDR1 SGHTA and CDR2 FQGTGA. Unmatched junction bases numbered 9, after V lost 5 bases and J lost 3 bases. CDR3 DNA sequence: TGTGCCAGCAGCCCGCGGACAGGGTCGGGCTACAATGAGCAGTTCTTC. As protein: CASSPRTGSGYNEQFF.